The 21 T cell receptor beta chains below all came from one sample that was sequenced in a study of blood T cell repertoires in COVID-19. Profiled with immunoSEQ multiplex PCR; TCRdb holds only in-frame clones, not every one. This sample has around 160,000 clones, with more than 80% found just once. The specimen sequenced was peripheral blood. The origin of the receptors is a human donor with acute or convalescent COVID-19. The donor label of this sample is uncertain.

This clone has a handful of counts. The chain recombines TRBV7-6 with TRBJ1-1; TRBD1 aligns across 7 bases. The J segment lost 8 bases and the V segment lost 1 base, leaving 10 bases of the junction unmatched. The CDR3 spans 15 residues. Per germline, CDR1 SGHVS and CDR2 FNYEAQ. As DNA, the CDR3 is TGTGCCAGCAGCTTAGAAGACAGGGTGGGGACGGAAGCTTTCTTT. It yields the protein CASSLEDRVGTEAFF.

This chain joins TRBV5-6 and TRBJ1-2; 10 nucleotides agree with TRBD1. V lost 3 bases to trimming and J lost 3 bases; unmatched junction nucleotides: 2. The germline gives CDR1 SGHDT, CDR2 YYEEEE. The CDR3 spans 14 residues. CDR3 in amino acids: CASSWTGGDYGYTF. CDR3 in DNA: TGTGCCAGCAGCTGGACAGGGGGGGACTATGGCTACACCTTC.

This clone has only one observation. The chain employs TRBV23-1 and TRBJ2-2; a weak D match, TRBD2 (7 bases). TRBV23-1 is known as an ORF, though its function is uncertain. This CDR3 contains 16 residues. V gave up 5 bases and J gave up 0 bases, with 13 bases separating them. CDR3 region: CASSLGGRPNTGELFF. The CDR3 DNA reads TGCGCCAGCAGTTTGGGGGGGCGCCCGAACACCGGGGAGCTGTTTTTT.

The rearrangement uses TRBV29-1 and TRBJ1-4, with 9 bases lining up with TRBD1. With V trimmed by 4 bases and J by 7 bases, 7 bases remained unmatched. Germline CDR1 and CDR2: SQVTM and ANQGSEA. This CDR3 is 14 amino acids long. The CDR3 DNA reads TGCAGCGTTGCCCAGACAGGGGGGAGTGAAAAACTGTTTTTT. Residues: CSVAQTGGSEKLFF. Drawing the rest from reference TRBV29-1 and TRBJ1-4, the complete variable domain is SAVISQKPSRDICQRGTSLTIQCQVDSQVTMMFWYRQQPGQSLTLIATANQGSEATYESGFVIDKFPISRPNLTFSTLTVSNMSPEDSSIYLCSVAQTGGSEKLFFGSGTQLSVL.

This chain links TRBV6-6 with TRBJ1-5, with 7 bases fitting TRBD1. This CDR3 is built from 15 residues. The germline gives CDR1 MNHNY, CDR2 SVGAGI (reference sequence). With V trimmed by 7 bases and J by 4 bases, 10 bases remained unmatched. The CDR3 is CASNRDRVENQPQHF. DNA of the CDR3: TGTGCCAGCAATAGAGACAGGGTCGAGAATCAGCCCCAGCATTTT.

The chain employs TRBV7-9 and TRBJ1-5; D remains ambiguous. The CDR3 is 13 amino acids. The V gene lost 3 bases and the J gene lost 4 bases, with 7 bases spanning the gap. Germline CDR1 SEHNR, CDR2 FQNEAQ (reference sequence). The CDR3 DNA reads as TGTGCCAGCAGCTTGTACGGGAATCAGCCCCAGCATTTT. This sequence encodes CASSLYGNQPQHF.

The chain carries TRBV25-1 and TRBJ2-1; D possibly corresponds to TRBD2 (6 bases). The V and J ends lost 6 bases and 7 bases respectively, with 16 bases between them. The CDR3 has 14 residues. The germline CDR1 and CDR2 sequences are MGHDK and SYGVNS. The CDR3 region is CASREAGFRNEQFF. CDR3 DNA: TGTGCCAGCAGGGAGGCGGGGTTTAGGAATGAGCAGTTCTTC.

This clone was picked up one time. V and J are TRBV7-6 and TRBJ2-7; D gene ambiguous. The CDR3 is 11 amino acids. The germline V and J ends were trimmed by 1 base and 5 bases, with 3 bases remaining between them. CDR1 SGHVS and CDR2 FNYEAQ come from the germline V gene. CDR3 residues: CASSLDNEQYV. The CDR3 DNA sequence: TGTGCCAGCAGCTTAGATAACGAGCAGTACGTC.

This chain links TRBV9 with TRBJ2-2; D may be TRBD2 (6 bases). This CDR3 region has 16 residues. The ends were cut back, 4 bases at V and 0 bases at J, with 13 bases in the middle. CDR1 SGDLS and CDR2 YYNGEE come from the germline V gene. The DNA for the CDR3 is TGTGCCAGCAGCCCCTGGGACTCCTCGAACACCGGGGAGCTGTTTTTT. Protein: CASSPWDSSNTGELFF.

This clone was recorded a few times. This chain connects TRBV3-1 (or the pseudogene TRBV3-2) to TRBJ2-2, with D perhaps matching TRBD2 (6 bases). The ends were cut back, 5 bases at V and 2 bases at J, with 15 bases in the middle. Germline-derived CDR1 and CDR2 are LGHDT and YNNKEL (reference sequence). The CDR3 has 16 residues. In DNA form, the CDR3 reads TGTGCCAGCAGCTTCTCCTGGCGGGACAACACCGGGGAGCTGTTTTTT. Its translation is CASSFSWRDNTGELFF.

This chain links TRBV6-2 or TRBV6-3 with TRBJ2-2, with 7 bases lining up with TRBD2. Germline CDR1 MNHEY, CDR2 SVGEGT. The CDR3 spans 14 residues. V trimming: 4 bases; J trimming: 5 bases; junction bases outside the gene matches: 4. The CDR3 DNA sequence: TGTGCCAGCAGTTGGGCCGGGAGGACCGGGGAGCTGTTTTTT. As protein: CASSWAGRTGELFF.

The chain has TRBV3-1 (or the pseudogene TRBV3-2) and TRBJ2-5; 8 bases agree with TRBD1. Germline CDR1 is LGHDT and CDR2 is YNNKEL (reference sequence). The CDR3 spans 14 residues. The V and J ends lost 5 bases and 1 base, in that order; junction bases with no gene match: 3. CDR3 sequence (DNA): TGTGCCAGCAGCTGGGGACAGGTCCAAGAGACCCAGTACTTC. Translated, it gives CASSWGQVQETQYF.

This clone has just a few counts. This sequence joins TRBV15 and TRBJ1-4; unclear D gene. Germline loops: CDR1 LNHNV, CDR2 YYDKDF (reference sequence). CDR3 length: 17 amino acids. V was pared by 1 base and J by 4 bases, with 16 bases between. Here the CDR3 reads CATSRGKGGLGNEKLFF. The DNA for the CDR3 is TGTGCCACCAGCAGAGGGAAGGGAGGGCTCGGTAATGAAAAACTGTTTTTT.

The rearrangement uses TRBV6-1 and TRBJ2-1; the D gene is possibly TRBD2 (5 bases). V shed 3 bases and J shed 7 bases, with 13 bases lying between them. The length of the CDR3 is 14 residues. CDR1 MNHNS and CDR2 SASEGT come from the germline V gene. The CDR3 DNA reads TGTGCCAGCAGTGATGTTATAACGGGGAATGAGCAGTTCTTC. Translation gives CASSDVITGNEQFF.

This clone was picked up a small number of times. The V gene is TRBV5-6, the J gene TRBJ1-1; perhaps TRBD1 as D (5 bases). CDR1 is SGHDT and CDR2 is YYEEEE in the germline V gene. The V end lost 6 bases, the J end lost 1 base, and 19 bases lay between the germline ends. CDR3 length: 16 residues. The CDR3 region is CASTLEGRRSNTEAFF. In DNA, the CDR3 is TGTGCCAGCACTCTGGAGGGGCGCCGGTCGAACACTGAAGCTTTCTTT.

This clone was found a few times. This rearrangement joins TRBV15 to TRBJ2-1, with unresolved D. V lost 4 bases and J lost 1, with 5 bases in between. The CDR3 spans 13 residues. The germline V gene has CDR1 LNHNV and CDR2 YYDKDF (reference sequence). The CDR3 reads CATSTSSYNEQFF. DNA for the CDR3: TGTGCCACCAGCACGTCTTCCTACAATGAGCAGTTCTTC.

The CDR3 coding sequence is TGTGCCAGCAGCTTAAGCAGGGGAGATTATGGCTACACCTTC. Translated: CASSLSRGDYGYTF. The V call is TRBV7-9, the J call TRBJ1-2; weak D call: TRBD1 (6 bases). Trimming shortened V by 2 bases and J by 5 bases, and 12 bases separated the two germline ends. CDR3 length: 14 amino acids. Per the germline V gene, CDR1 is SEHNR and CDR2 is FQNEAQ (reference sequence).

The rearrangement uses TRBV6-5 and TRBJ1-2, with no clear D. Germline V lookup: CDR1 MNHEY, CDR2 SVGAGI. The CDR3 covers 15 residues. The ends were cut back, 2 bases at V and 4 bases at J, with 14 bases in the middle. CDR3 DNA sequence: TGTGCCAGCAGTTACGCCGAGACTCCAACCTATGGCTACACCTTC. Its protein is CASSYAETPTYGYTF.

CDR3 sequence reads: CASSIPRDRGWNSPLHF. In DNA, the CDR3 is TGTGCCAGCAGTATTCCCCGGGACAGGGGTTGGAATTCACCCCTCCACTTT. The genes are TRBV2 and TRBJ1-6; 10 bases line up with TRBD1. CDR1 and CDR2 from the germline V gene are SNHLY and FYNNEI. The J segment lost 7 bases and the V segment lost 5 bases, leaving 11 bases of the junction unmatched. The CDR3 is 17 amino acids. Complete variable domain (other parts from reference TRBV2 and TRBJ1-6): EPEVTQTPSHQVTQMGQEVILRCVPISNHLYFYWYRQILGQKVEFLVSFYNNEISEKSEIFDDQFSVERPDGSNFTLKIRSTKLEDSAMYFCASSIPRDRGWNSPLHFGNGTRLTVT.

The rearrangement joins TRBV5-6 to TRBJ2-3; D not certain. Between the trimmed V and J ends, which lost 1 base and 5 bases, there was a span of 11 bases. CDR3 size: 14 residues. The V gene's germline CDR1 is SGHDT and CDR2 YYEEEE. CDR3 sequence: CASSLFLRKDTQYF. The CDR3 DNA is TGTGCCAGCAGCTTGTTCCTGAGGAAAGATACGCAGTATTTT.

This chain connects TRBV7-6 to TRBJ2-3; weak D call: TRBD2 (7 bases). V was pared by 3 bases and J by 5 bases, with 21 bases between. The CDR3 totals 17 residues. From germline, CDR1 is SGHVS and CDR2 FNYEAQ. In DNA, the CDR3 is TGTGCCAGCAGCTTGGATTCAATGCGGGGGCGGGGAGATACGCAGTATTTT. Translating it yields CASSLDSMRGRGDTQYF.